These 29 T cell receptor beta chains came from one sample sequenced in a study of shared clonotypes between healthy human individuals (dated by TCRdb to the early 2020s). The library was made by the immunoSEQ multiplex PCR assay. The table comes from immuneACCESS by way of TCRdb, which keeps in-frame sequences with V and J called. Part of the clones is missing from these tables; in studies checked, under half for an unresolved V gene and the rest for unknown reasons. The sample includes roughly 2.6 million clones, with approximately 90% observed a single time. Together, the top ten hold over 0.12% of the sample. The sequenced sample was naive CD4+ T cells sorted from blood. What this sample's cell subset or site label stands for: CD45RA+ positively selected. The receptors shown here come from a man aged 18 to 35 in good health.

This chain joins TRBV18 and TRBJ2-2, with D perhaps assigned TRBD1 or TRBD2 (5 bases each). From germline, CDR1 is KGHSH and CDR2 LQKENI. There are 14 residues in the CDR3. Between the trimmed V and J ends, which lost 4 bases and 7 bases, there was a span of 13 bases. Here the CDR3 reads CASSLSRDDGELFF. CDR3 sequence (DNA): TGTGCCAGCTCACTAAGTAGGGACGACGGGGAGCTGTTTTTT.

V usage is TRBV5-8 and J usage is TRBJ2-2; tentatively, D is TRBD1 (5 bases). V shed 7 bases and J shed 4 bases, with 17 bases lying between them. CDR3 length equals 15 residues. Germline CDR1 and CDR2: SGHTS and YDEGEE. In nucleotides, the CDR3 is TGTGCCAGCGCCACAGGAAGGGTCAGCACCGGGGAGCTGTTTTTT. Protein product: CASATGRVSTGELFF.

This rearrangement joins TRBV6-6 to TRBJ2-7, with unresolved D. Trimming left V 8 bases short and J 4 bases short, with 15 bases between. The CDR3 contains 13 residues. Germline CDR1 reads MNHNY; CDR2 reads SVGAGI (reference sequence). CDR3 sequence (DNA): TGTGCCAGCTCTGATGGTAACCCTTACGAGCAGTACTTC. Translated: CASSDGNPYEQYF.

This clone has only one observation. This chain uses TRBV7-9 with TRBJ2-5; perhaps TRBD1 as D (5 bases). Trimming cost V 4 bases and J 5 bases, with 17 bases left between them. CDR1 SEHNR and CDR2 FQNEAQ come from the germline V gene (reference sequence). This CDR3 is built from 15 residues. CDR3 in amino acids: CASSSYQGAQETQYF. The CDR3 DNA sequence: TGTGCCAGCAGCTCGTACCAGGGCGCGCAGGAGACCCAGTACTTC.

The J gene is TRBJ2-5, the V gene TRBV11-2; no firm D call. With 4 bases removed from V and 3 bases from J, the gap between germline ends came to 9 bases. Germline V gene lookup returns CDR1 SGHAT and CDR2 FQNNGV. The CDR3 is made up of 13 amino acids. CDR3 sequence (DNA): TGTGCCAGCAGCTATGGGGTGAAAGAGACCCAGTACTTC. Residues: CASSYGVKETQYF.

The rearrangement links TRBV2 to TRBJ1-4; possible D gene TRBD1, 6 bases. The CDR3 has 15 residues. V lost 6 bases to trimming and J lost 8 bases, with 19 bases between them. Germline V lookup: CDR1 SNHLY, CDR2 FYNNEI. The CDR3 spells CASRVDRTFAEKLFF. The CDR3 coding sequence is TGTGCCAGCAGGGTAGACAGGACGTTCGCGGAAAAACTGTTTTTT.

This chain joins TRBV6-5 and TRBJ2-7; D remains ambiguous. CDR1 is MNHEY and CDR2 is SVGAGI in the germline V gene. Trimming took off 10 bases at V and 2 bases at J, with 9 bases between the two ends. CDR3 size: 11 residues. As DNA, the CDR3 is TGTGCCACTGGACCTGCCTACGAGCAGTACTTC. Translating it yields CATGPAYEQYF.

This clone has just a few counts. The identical CDR3 is also encoded by other nucleotide sequences in the sample. The chain combines TRBV14 with TRBJ2-5; D not resolved. Trimming cost V 3 bases and J 4 bases, with 3 bases left between them. Germline V gene sequence: CDR1 SGHDN, CDR2 FVKESK. The CDR3 consists of 11 residues. Here the CDR3 reads CASSHGETQYF. As DNA, the CDR3 is TGTGCCAGCAGCCACGGAGAGACCCAGTACTTC.

About this clone itself: Other DNA sequences in the same sample also yield this CDR3. The rearrangement links TRBV29-1 to TRBJ1-1; no definite D call. The CDR3 sequence is 13 residues long. Trimming took off 1 base at V and 1 base at J, with 7 bases between the two ends. Germline V gene sequence: CDR1 SQVTM, CDR2 ANQGSEA. Here the CDR3 reads CSVEGRENTEAFF. The CDR3 DNA is TGCAGCGTTGAAGGACGGGAGAACACTGAAGCTTTCTTT.

This rearrangement joins TRBV7-2 to TRBJ1-2; 8 nucleotides match TRBD1. Germline CDR1 reads SGHTA; CDR2 reads FQGNSA. The length of the CDR3 is 13 residues. J was trimmed by 6 bases and V by 6 bases; bases with no gene match: 6. The CDR3 region is CASRETGAHGYTF. As DNA, the CDR3 is TGTGCCAGCAGGGAGACAGGGGCACATGGCTACACCTTC.

The chain employs TRBV19 and TRBJ1-1; a weak D match, TRBD1 (5 bases). With 2 bases removed from V and 2 bases from J, the gap between germline ends came to 21 bases. The germline V gene has CDR1 LNHDA and CDR2 SQIVND (reference sequence). The CDR3 totals 18 residues. Here the CDR3 reads CASSIRAGNRQGNTEAFF. The CDR3 DNA reads as TGTGCCAGTAGTATACGCGCAGGAAACAGGCAGGGAAACACTGAAGCTTTCTTT.

The chain uses TRBV30 and TRBJ1-5, with 7 bases identical to TRBD1. Trimming cost V 5 bases and J 7 bases; bases outside gene matches: 8. This CDR3 is 13 amino acids long. Germline V lookup: CDR1 GTSNPN, CDR2 SVGIG (reference sequence). The CDR3: CAWATGPGQPQHF. The CDR3 nucleotides are TGTGCCTGGGCGACAGGGCCGGGACAGCCCCAGCATTTT.

Comments on this clone: Mismatch with germline at one junction end may stem from a read error. The V and J genes are TRBV6-5 and TRBJ2-7, with 9 bases aligning to TRBD1. The CDR3 has 15 residues. Germline V gene sequence: CDR1 MNHEY, CDR2 SVGAGI. The CDR3 sequence is CVSSRNPGQGSEQYF. The CDR3 nucleotides are TGTGTCAGCAGCCGCAATCCGGGACAGGGATCCGAGCAGTACTTC.

The chain has TRBV25-1 and TRBJ1-1; 7 bases agree with TRBD1. The V gene end was trimmed by 3 bases and the J gene end by 6 bases; junction bases not matched to a gene: 4. This CDR3 region has 13 residues. Per germline, CDR1 MGHDK and CDR2 SYGVNS. The CDR3 spells CASSDTGVSEAFF. CDR3 nucleotides: TGTGCCAGCAGTGACACAGGGGTTTCTGAAGCTTTCTTT.

CDR3 sequence reads: CASSSLYRDRGSGNTIYF. Here the CDR3 DNA reads TGTGCCAGCAGCTCCCTATACCGGGACAGGGGCTCTGGAAACACCATATATTTT. V usage is TRBV5-6 and J usage is TRBJ1-3, with TRBD1 identical over 10 bases. V lost 3 bases, J lost 0 bases, and 9 bases stayed unmatched. The CDR3 is 18 residues long. Germline CDR1 reads SGHDT; CDR2 reads YYEEEE.

V and J are TRBV7-2 and TRBJ2-2; TRBD2 aligns across 9 bases. Germline trimming cut 2 bases from V and 1 base from J; bases unmatched to any gene: 2. This CDR3 has 16 amino acids. Germline V lookup: CDR1 SGHTA, CDR2 FQGNSA. In DNA, the CDR3 is TGTGCCAGCAGCTTAAATAGCGGGGGGAACACCGGGGAGCTGTTTTTT. Its translation is CASSLNSGGNTGELFF.

V is TRBV5-6 and J is TRBJ2-1; no reliable D call. Germline lookup yields CDR1 SGHDT and CDR2 YYEEEE. Deletions cut 3 bases from V and 10 bases from J, with 8 bases between. This CDR3 contains 11 residues. The CDR3 sequence: CASSSVKEQFF. CDR3 sequence (DNA): TGTGCCAGCAGCTCGGTCAAAGAGCAGTTCTTC.

Only one count was recorded for this clone. V usage is TRBV28 and J usage is TRBJ1-2, with D unresolved. V lost 8 bases and J lost 4, with 14 bases in between. This CDR3 spans 13 amino acids. Germline V lookup: CDR1 MDHEN, CDR2 SYDVKM. CDR3 region: CASRDAPSYGYTF. CDR3 sequence (DNA): TGTGCCAGCCGTGACGCGCCCAGCTATGGCTACACCTTC.

In DNA form, the CDR3 reads TGCGCCAGCAGCCTAACCGGGACTAGCGGGAGGGCCATGGTAGGCAATGAGCAGTTCTTC. Translated, it gives CASSLTGTSGRAMVGNEQFF. J is TRBJ2-1 and V is TRBV5-1, with 16 bases aligning to TRBD2. This CDR3 has 20 residues. V lost 4 bases to trimming and J lost 6 bases; unmatched junction nucleotides: 16. Germline V gene sequence: CDR1 SGHRS, CDR2 YFSETQ.

This chain links TRBV19 with TRBJ2-3; TRBD2 agrees at 11 bases. The CDR3 loop spans 16 amino acids. Trimming at V came to 5 bases and at J to 6 bases, leaving 10 bases not matched to a gene. CDR1 and CDR2 from the germline V gene are LNHDA and SQIVND (reference sequence). The chain's CDR3 is CASSPGTSGLADTQYF. CDR3 sequence (DNA): TGTGCCAGTAGTCCCGGGACTAGCGGTTTGGCGGATACGCAGTATTTT.

This clone was counted between two and nine times. The identical CDR3 is also encoded by other nucleotide sequences in the sample. The chain uses TRBV7-2 and TRBJ2-5; no clear D gene. Deletions cut 4 bases from V and 2 bases from J, with 2 bases between. The germline V gene encodes CDR1 SGHTA and CDR2 FQGNSA. The CDR3 is 11 residues long. CDR3: CASSSQETQYF. In DNA, the CDR3 is TGTGCCAGCAGCTCACAAGAGACCCAGTACTTC. The variable domain in full, with the rest retrieved from reference TRBV7-2 and TRBJ2-5, is GAGVSQSPSNKVTEKGKDVELRCDPISGHTALYWYRQSLGQGLEFLIYFQGNSAPDKSGLPSDRFSAERTGGSVSTLTIQRTQQEDSAVYLCASSSQETQYFGPGTRLLVL.

The J gene is TRBJ2-3, the V gene TRBV9, with D tentatively TRBD1 (7 bases). CDR3 length: 16 residues. V lost 3 bases, J lost 5 bases, and 19 bases lay in between. Germline CDR1 reads SGDLS; CDR2 reads YYNGEE. CDR3 protein: CASSAVRRGAQDTQYF. CDR3 coding DNA: TGTGCCAGCAGCGCCGTGCGCAGGGGGGCCCAAGATACGCAGTATTTT.

This chain links TRBV5-1 with TRBJ2-7; 11 nucleotides align to TRBD2. The CDR3 sequence is 15 residues long. The V gene end was trimmed by 4 bases and the J gene end by 0 bases; junction bases not matched to a gene: 3. Germline lookup yields CDR1 SGHRS and CDR2 YFSETQ. CDR3 sequence (DNA): TGCGCCAGCAGCACCACTAGCGGGAGCTCCTACGAGCAGTACTTC. Its protein product is CASSTTSGSSYEQYF. Supplemented by reference TRBV5-1 and TRBJ2-7, the full variable domain reads KAGVTQTPRYLIKTRGQQVTLSCSPISGHRSVSWYQQTPGQGLQFLFEYFSETQRNKGNFPGRFSGRQFSNSRSEMNVSTLELGDSALYLCASSTTSGSSYEQYFGPGTRLTVT.

The rearrangement links TRBV7-9 to TRBJ2-2, with TRBD2 as a possible D gene (7 bases). With 5 bases removed from V and 7 bases from J, the gap between germline ends came to 20 bases. The germline V gene encodes CDR1 SEHNR and CDR2 FQNEAQ (reference sequence). The CDR3 contains 16 residues. Written as DNA, the CDR3 is TGTGCCAGCAGCCCAAGGGCGGGGGCGCTGATCGGGGAGCTGTTTTTT. Protein product: CASSPRAGALIGELFF.

The chain combines TRBV5-1 with TRBJ2-7, with 10 bases lining up with TRBD2. V lost 3 bases to trimming and J lost 2 bases; unmatched junction nucleotides: 11. The CDR3 spans 17 residues. Germline-derived CDR1 and CDR2 are SGHRS and YFSETQ. In DNA form, the CDR3 reads TGCGCCAGCAGCTCCTCACAACTAGCGGGGACCCCCTACGAGCAGTACTTC. Translated, it gives CASSSSQLAGTPYEQYF.

This sequence joins TRBV2 and TRBJ1-5; tentative D call: TRBD1 (5 bases). Germline V gene sequence: CDR1 SNHLY, CDR2 FYNNEI. CDR3 length: 14 residues. V lost 1 base to trimming and J lost 7 bases, with 11 bases between them. CDR3 residues: CASSEGRAGQPQHF. CDR3 nucleotides: TGTGCCAGCAGTGAAGGCAGGGCGGGCCAGCCCCAGCATTTT.

With respect to this clone: Germline and junction disagree at one end, which may indicate a read error. The rearrangement joins TRBV7-7 to TRBJ1-6, with D uncertain. The V gene's germline CDR1 is SSHAT and CDR2 FNYEAQ (reference sequence). The length of the CDR3 is 15 residues. Here the CDR3 DNA reads TGTGCTAGCAGCCCTTACGCGGGTGAAAATTCACCCCTCCACTTT. Protein: CASSPYAGENSPLHF.

The chain links TRBV5-4 to TRBJ2-7; TRBD2 matches 9 bases. Per the germline V gene, CDR1 is SGHNT and CDR2 is YYREEE (reference sequence). Trimming removed 5 bases from V and 0 bases from J; junction bases left unmatched: 6. CDR3 length: 15 residues. For the CDR3, the DNA is TGTGCCAGCAGTTGGAGCGGGGGGAGCTCCTACGAGCAGTACTTC. Encoded protein: CASSWSGGSSYEQYF.

J is TRBJ2-3 and V is TRBV5-6; D gene unclear. The CDR3 consists of 14 residues. The germline V gene encodes CDR1 SGHDT and CDR2 YYEEEE. V lost 0 bases to trimming and J lost 5 bases, with 10 bases between them. DNA for the CDR3: TGTGCCAGCAGCTTGGAGGGCTTGGGAGATACGCAGTATTTT. It codes for CASSLEGLGDTQYF. The whole variable domain, remainder taken from reference TRBV5-6 and TRBJ2-3, is DAGVTQSPTHLIKTRGQQVTLRCSPKSGHDTVSWYQQALGQGPQFIFQYYEEEERQRGNFPDRFSGHQFPNYSSELNVNALLLGDSALYLCASSLEGLGDTQYFGPGTRLTVL.